Described below is a single T cell receptor (beta chain) sequence and its context. The CDR3 is made up of 12 amino acids. V was shortened by 6 bases and J by 2 bases, with 8 bases between the two germline ends. One entry per CDR3 protein results from TCRdb running MiXCR on the 5' RACE reads. The sample holds roughly 280,000 distinct CDR3 sequences, 15% to 20% seen once. The data were taken from a study of T-cell memory formation after mild COVID-19. The chain combines TRBV12-3 or TRBV12-4 with TRBJ2-7, with D possibly TRBD2 on 5 matching bases. The origin of this receptor is a man aged 18 to 29 who had mild COVID-19 (a few samples of this study predate the infection). Cell type and time point are not known. Sequences were obtained from PBMCs or a T cell subset sorted from them (not recorded which). The CDR3 DNA sequence: TGTGCCAGCAGCGGGCGGGCCTACGAGCAGTACTTC. Translated, it gives CASSGRAYEQYF.